These 10 T cell receptor beta chains came from one sample sequenced in a study of T cell responses to AZD1222 COVID-19 vaccine. Measured with immunoSEQ multiplex PCR; TCRdb has only the in-frame clones, and not every one. The profile shows approximately 130,000 clones, roughly 85% of them singletons. The specimen was peripheral blood, collected on day 0 of AZD1222 vaccination. All receptors derive from an adult in good health.

J is TRBJ2-3 and V is TRBV10-3, with D maybe TRBD2 (5 bases). The V and J ends lost 3 bases and 4 bases respectively, with 17 bases between them. The CDR3 consists of 16 residues. CDR1 and CDR2 from the germline V gene are ENHRY and SYGVKD. The CDR3 reads CAISDHSALGSDTQYF. CDR3 sequence (DNA): TGTGCCATCAGTGATCATAGCGCGCTCGGGTCAGATACGCAGTATTTT.

V is TRBV18 and J is TRBJ2-3; D possibly matches TRBD1 or TRBD2 (5 bases each). With 2 bases removed from V and 0 bases from J, the gap between germline ends came to 6 bases. The CDR3 runs to 14 residues. Germline CDR1 and CDR2: KGHSH and LQKENI. As DNA, the CDR3 is TGTGCCAGCTCACCATGGGGGAGCACAGATACGCAGTATTTT. Translation: CASSPWGSTDTQYF. The complete variable domain, with remaining parts taken from reference TRBV18 and TRBJ2-3, reads NAGVMQNPRHLVRRRGQEARLRCSPMKGHSHVYWYRQLPEEGLKFMVYLQKENIIDESGMPKERFSAEFPKEGPSILRIQQVVRGDSAAYFCASSPWGSTDTQYFGPGTRLTVL.

The genes are TRBV18 and TRBJ2-2; D is ambiguous. CDR3 length equals 15 residues. The germline V gene has CDR1 KGHSH and CDR2 LQKENI. The ends were cut back, 1 base at V and 0 bases at J, with 6 bases in the middle. CDR3 in DNA: TGTGCCAGCTCACCACAAGACGCGAACACCGGGGAGCTGTTTTTT. Translating it yields CASSPQDANTGELFF.

To note about this clone: Other DNA sequences of this sample code for an identical CDR3. This chain uses TRBV5-1 with TRBJ1-2; no definite D call. Germline assignment: CDR1 SGHRS and CDR2 YFSETQ. The CDR3 length is 12 residues. V lost 0 bases, J lost 5 bases, and 5 bases lay in between. The CDR3 protein is CASSLVGYGYTF. The CDR3 DNA reads as TGCGCCAGCAGCTTGGTAGGGTATGGCTACACCTTC.

The chain uses TRBV19 and TRBJ2-4, with 10 bases matching TRBD2. The junction had 8 bases not matched to a gene; V was cut back by 9 bases and J by 3 bases. Germline assignment: CDR1 LNHDA and CDR2 SQIVND (reference sequence). The CDR3 has 15 amino acids. The CDR3 reads CASKREGVGKNIQYF. CDR3 DNA sequence: TGTGCCAGCAAGCGGGAGGGGGTTGGCAAAAACATTCAGTACTTC.

V gene TRBV20-1 combines with J gene TRBJ1-1; D perhaps matches TRBD1 (5 bases). Germline V gives CDR1 DFQATT, CDR2 SNEGSKA (reference sequence). V was trimmed by 3 bases and J by 7 bases, leaving 9 bases between them. This CDR3 spans 11 amino acids. DNA for the CDR3: TGCAGTGCTAGGGGGGGTCTTGAAGCTTTCTTT. Its translation is CSARGGLEAFF.

The chain couples TRBV27 to TRBJ1-5; D unclear. Trimming left V 3 bases short and J 4 bases short, with 13 bases between. In germline, CDR1 is MNHEY, CDR2 SMNVEV (reference sequence). The CDR3 has 15 amino acids. In DNA, the CDR3 is TGTGCCAGCAGTTTGGCCTCGCCGCCGAATCAGCCCCAGCATTTT. It is translated as CASSLASPPNQPQHF.

This clone was counted a few times. J is TRBJ2-7 and V is TRBV3-1 (or the pseudogene TRBV3-2), with 9 bases that match TRBD1. V was pared by 4 bases and J by 7 bases, with 14 bases of the junction left unmatched. The germline CDR1 and CDR2 sequences are LGHDT and YNNKEL (reference sequence). The CDR3 runs to 16 residues. CDR3 sequence (DNA): TGTGCCAGCAGCCCCTCCGGGGAACAGGGGGCTGAGGAGCAGTACTTC. Translated: CASSPSGEQGAEEQYF.

This clone was detected only a few times. The V call is TRBV12-3 or TRBV12-4, the J call TRBJ1-2; the D is unclear. V lost 3 bases and J lost 7, with 6 bases in between. The CDR3 is 11 amino acids. CDR3 nucleotides: TGTGCCAGCAGTTTTTACGCTGGCTACACCTTC. As protein: CASSFYAGYTF.

The rearrangement joins TRBV28 to TRBJ1-5, with TRBD1 matching over 8 bases. CDR3 length: 14 residues. The germline V gene encodes CDR1 MDHEN and CDR2 SYDVKM. The V segment lost 6 bases and the J segment 2 bases; nucleotides outside the gene matches: 3. DNA for the CDR3: TGTGCCAGCAGCGGACAGGGCGGCAATCAGCCCCAGCATTTT. Amino acid sequence: CASSGQGGNQPQHF.